These 3 T cell receptor beta chains came from one sample sequenced in a study of T cell changes during pregnancy in multiple sclerosis (dated by TCRdb to about 2019). The method behind the library was the immunoSEQ multiplex PCR assay. TCRdb stores this immuneACCESS table with in-frame sequences only. Part of the clones is absent; in the studies checked, under half of the shortfall reflects unresolved V genes, and no reason is known for the rest. The sample yields about 40,000 clones; more than 85% were counted once. The ten largest clones capture 10% to 15% of the sample. The input for sequencing was CD8+ T cells from peripheral blood mononuclear cells, taken in the first trimester of pregnancy. The receptor set was obtained from a female donor with multiple sclerosis, enrolled in a pregnancy study.

CDR3: CASSLLVNRGLYEQYF. The DNA of the CDR3 is TGTGCCAGCAGCTTACTCGTGAACAGGGGATTGTACGAGCAGTACTTC. This chain connects TRBV7-9 to TRBJ2-7, with TRBD1 identical over 7 bases. V lost 2 bases to trimming and J lost 4 bases; unmatched junction nucleotides: 11. The CDR3 contains 16 residues. Germline values: CDR1 SEHNR, CDR2 FQNEAQ (reference sequence).

The rearrangement joins TRBV19 to TRBJ2-2; possible D gene TRBD1, 6 bases. The ends were cut back, 9 bases at V and 5 bases at J, with 25 bases in the middle. Germline loops: CDR1 LNHDA, CDR2 SQIVND (reference sequence). The CDR3 is 17 amino acids. Written as DNA, the CDR3 is TGTGCCAGCAGGGATTCTACAGGGTTTTTCCCGACCGGGGAGCTGTTTTTT. Translation: CASRDSTGFFPTGELFF.

This chain uses TRBV27 with TRBJ2-2; unclear D gene. CDR3 size: 13 residues. Trimming pared 2 bases from V and 7 bases from J, leaving 8 bases between. CDR1 is MNHEY, CDR2 SMNVEV, per germline (reference sequence). DNA of the CDR3: TGTGCCAGCAGTTTAGGAGAGGTCGGGGAGCTGTTTTTT. It encodes CASSLGEVGELFF.